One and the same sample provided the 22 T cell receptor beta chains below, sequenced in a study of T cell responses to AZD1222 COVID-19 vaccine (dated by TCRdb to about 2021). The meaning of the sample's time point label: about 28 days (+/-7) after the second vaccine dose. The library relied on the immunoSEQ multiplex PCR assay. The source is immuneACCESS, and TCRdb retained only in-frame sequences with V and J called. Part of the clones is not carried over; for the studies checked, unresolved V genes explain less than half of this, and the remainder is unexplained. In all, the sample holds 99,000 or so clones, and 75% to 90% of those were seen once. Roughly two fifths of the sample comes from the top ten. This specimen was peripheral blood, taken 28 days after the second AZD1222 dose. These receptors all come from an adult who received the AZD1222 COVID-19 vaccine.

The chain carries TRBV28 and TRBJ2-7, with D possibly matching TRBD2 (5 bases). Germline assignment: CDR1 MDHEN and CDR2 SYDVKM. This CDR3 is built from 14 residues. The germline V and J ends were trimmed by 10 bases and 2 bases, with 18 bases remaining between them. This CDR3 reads CATGRAAPPYEQYF. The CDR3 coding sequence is TGTGCCACCGGCCGAGCGGCACCTCCCTACGAGCAGTACTTC.

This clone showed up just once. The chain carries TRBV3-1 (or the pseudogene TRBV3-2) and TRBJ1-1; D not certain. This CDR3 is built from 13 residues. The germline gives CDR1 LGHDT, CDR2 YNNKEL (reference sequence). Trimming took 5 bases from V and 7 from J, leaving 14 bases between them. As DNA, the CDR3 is TGTGCCAGCAGCGTGGGTGGGTACTTTGAAGCTTTCTTT. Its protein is CASSVGGYFEAFF.

The CDR3 DNA is TGTGCCAGCAAGACCCGGCGGCTAGAGGAGACCCAGTACTTC. It codes for CASKTRRLEETQYF. The rearrangement joins TRBV27 to TRBJ2-5; D is unclear. The V gene lost 7 bases and the J gene lost 5 bases, with 17 bases spanning the gap. From germline, CDR1 is MNHEY and CDR2 SMNVEV (reference sequence). This CDR3 comprises 14 residues.

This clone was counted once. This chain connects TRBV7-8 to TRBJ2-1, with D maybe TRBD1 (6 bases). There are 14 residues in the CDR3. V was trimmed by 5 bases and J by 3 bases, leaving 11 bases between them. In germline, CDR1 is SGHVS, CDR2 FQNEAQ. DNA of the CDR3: TGTGCCAGCAGCCCAGGACAGTTCTACAATGAGCAGTTCTTC. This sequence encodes CASSPGQFYNEQFF.

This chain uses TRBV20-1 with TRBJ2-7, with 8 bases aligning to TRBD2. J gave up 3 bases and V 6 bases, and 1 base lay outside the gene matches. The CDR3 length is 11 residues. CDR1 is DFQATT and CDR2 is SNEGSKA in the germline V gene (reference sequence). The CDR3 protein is CSAGTSYEQYF. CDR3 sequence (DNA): TGCAGTGCCGGGACTAGCTACGAGCAGTACTTC.

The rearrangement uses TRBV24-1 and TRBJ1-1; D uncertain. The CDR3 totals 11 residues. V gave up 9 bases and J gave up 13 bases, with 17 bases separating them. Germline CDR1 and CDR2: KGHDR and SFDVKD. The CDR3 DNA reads TGTGCCACCTACGGCGAAGGGCGCGGTTTCTTT. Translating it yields CATYGEGRGFF.

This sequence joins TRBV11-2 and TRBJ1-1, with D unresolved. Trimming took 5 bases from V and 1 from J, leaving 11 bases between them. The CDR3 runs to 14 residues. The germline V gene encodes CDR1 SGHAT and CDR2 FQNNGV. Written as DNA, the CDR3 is TGTGCCAGCAGCAGGCGGACTCAGAACACTGAAGCTTTCTTT. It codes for CASSRRTQNTEAFF.

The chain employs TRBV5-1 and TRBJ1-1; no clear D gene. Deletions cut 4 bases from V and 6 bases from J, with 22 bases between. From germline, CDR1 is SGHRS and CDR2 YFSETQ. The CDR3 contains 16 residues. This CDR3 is CASSATASSLSPEAFF. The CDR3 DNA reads TGCGCCAGCAGCGCGACGGCCTCCTCCCTAAGCCCTGAAGCTTTCTTT.

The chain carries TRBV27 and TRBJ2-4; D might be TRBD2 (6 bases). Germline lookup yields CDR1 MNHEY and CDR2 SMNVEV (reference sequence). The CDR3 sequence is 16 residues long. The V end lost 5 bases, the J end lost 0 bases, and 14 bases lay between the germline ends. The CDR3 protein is CASSPSGELAKNIQYF. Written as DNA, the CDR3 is TGTGCCAGCAGTCCGTCGGGAGAACTAGCCAAAAACATTCAGTACTTC.

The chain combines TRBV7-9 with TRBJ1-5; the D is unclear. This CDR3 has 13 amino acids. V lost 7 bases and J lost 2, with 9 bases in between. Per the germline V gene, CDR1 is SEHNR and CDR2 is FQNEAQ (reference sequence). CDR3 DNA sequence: TGTGCCAGCACCACTTGGGGCAATCAGCCCCAGCATTTT. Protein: CASTTWGNQPQHF. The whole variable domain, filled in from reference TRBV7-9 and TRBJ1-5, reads DTGVSQNPRHKITKRGQNVTFRCDPISEHNRLYWYRQTLGQGPEFLTYFQNEAQLEKSRLLSDRFSAERPKGSFSTLEIQRTEQGDSAMYLCASTTWGNQPQHFGDGTRLSIL.

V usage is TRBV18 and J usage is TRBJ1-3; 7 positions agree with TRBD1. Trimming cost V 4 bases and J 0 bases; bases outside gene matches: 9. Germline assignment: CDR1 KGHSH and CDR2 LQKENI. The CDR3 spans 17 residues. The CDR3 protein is CASSLAGGSRSGNTIYF. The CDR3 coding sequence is TGTGCCAGCTCACTCGCAGGGGGATCGCGCTCTGGAAACACCATATATTTT.

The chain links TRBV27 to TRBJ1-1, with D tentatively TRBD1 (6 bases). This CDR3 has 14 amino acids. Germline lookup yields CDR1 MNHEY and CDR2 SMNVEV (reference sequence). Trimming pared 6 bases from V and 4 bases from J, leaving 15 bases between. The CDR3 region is CASSRGTLRTEAFF. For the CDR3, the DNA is TGTGCCAGCAGCCGCGGGACACTACGCACTGAAGCTTTCTTT.

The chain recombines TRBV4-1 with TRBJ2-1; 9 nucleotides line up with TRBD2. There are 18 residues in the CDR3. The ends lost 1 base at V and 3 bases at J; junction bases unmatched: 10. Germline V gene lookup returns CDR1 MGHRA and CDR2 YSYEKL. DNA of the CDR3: TGCGCCAGCAGCCAAGTCCCTGGGGCGGGAGGGGTCTACAATGAGCAGTTCTTC. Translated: CASSQVPGAGGVYNEQFF.

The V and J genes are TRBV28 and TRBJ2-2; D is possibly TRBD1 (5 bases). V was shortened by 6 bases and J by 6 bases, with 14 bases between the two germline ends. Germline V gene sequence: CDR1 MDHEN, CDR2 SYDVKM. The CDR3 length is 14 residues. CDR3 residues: CASRWQGSSGELFF. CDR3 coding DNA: TGTGCCAGCAGATGGCAGGGTTCGTCCGGGGAGCTGTTTTTT.

This CDR3 reads CASSSTGARAYEQYF. In DNA form, the CDR3 reads TGTGCCAGCAGTTCTACAGGGGCGAGAGCCTACGAGCAGTACTTC. This chain links TRBV27 with TRBJ2-7; 7 nucleotides line up with TRBD1. The CDR3 contains 15 residues. Germline loops: CDR1 MNHEY, CDR2 SMNVEV (reference sequence). The ends lost 4 bases at V and 2 bases at J; junction bases unmatched: 8.

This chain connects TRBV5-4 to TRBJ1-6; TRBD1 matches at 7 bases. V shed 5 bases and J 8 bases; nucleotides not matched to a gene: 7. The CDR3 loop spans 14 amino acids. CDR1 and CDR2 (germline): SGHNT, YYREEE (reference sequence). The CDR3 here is CASSSSQGDSPLHF. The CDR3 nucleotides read TGTGCCAGCAGTTCTAGCCAGGGGGATTCACCCCTCCACTTT.

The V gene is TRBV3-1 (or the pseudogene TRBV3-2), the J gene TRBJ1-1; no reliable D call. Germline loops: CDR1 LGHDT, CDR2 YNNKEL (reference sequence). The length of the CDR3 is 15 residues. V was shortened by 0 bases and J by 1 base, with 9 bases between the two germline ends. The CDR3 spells CASSQDSVPNTEAFF. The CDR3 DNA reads TGTGCCAGCAGCCAAGATTCGGTACCGAACACTGAAGCTTTCTTT.

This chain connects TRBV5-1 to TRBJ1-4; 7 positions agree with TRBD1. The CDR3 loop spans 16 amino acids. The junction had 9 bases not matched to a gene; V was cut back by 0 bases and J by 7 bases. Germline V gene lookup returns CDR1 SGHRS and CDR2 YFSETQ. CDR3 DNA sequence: TGCGCCAGCAGCTTGGTGAAGGGGGCCGCGGGTGAAAAACTGTTTTTT. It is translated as CASSLVKGAAGEKLFF.

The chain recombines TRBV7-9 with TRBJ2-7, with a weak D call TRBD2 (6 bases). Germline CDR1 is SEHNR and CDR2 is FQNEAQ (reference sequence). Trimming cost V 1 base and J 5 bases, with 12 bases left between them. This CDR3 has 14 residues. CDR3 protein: CASSLEGRTHEQYF. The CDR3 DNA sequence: TGTGCCAGCAGCTTAGAAGGGAGGACCCACGAGCAGTACTTC.

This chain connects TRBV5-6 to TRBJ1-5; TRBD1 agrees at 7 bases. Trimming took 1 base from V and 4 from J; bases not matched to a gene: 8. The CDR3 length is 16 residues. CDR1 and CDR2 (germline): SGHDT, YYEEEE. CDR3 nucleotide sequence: TGTGCCAGCAGCTTGAAAGTGGCAGGGGGAAATCAGCCCCAGCATTTT. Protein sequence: CASSLKVAGGNQPQHF.

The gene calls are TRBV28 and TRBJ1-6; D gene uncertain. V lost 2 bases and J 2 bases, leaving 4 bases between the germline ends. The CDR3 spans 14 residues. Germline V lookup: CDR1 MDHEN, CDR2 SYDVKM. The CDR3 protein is CASSLGPYNSPLHF. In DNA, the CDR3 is TGTGCCAGCAGTTTAGGCCCCTATAATTCACCCCTCCACTTT. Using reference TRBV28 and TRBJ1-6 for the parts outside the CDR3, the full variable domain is DVKVTQSSRYLVKRTGEKVFLECVQDMDHENMFWYRQDPGLGLRLIYFSYDVKMKEKGDIPEGYSVSREKKERFSLILESASTNQTSMYLCASSLGPYNSPLHFGNGTRLTVT.

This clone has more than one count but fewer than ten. DNA of the CDR3: TGTGCCAGCAGTCCTGCCCCGTGGGACAGGGGTAATGAAAAACTGTTTTTT. Translating it yields CASSPAPWDRGNEKLFF. The V call is TRBV5-4, the J call TRBJ1-4, with 10 bases that match TRBD1. The CDR3 is 17 residues long. CDR1 and CDR2 (germline): SGHNT, YYREEE (reference sequence). V lost 5 bases to trimming and J lost 4 bases; unmatched junction nucleotides: 11.